These 26 T cell receptor beta chains were all obtained from the same sample, sequenced in a study of T cells in Graves' hyperthyroidism and ophthalmopathy. Amplified TCR beta CDR3 regions derived from RNA transcripts. During a first-round RT-PCR of the TCR CDR3, the HTBI primer set was used. TCRdb recomputed calls from the multiplex PCR reads with MiXCR, one row per CDR3 protein. The profile covers 550,000 to 650,000 distinct CDR3 sequences, with more than 11% appearing a single time and about 5.8% taken by the ten largest. The specimen was blood. The receptors were sampled from a woman aged 30 to 39 with Graves' hyperthyroidism that later progressed to Graves' ophthalmopathy.

A few counts support this clonotype. The rearrangement links TRBV3-1 to TRBJ1-3, with D tentatively TRBD1 (6 bases). Trimming cost V 0 bases and J 0 bases, with 15 bases left between them. From germline, CDR1 is LGHDT and CDR2 YNNKEL (reference sequence). The CDR3 is 18 amino acids. CDR3 sequence reads: CASSQDPYDRSSGNTIYF. Written as DNA, the CDR3 is TGTGCCAGCAGCCAAGATCCGTACGACAGGAGCTCTGGAAACACCATATATTTT.

In its sample, this clonotype was seen many times. The chain employs TRBV29-1 and TRBJ2-3, with 10 bases that match TRBD1. V lost 4 bases to trimming and J lost 2 bases; unmatched junction nucleotides: 3. This CDR3 is 14 amino acids long. Germline-derived CDR1 and CDR2 are SQVTM and ANQGSEA. Written as DNA, the CDR3 is TGCAGCGTTGGGACAGGGGGAAACACAGATACGCAGTATTTT. It codes for CSVGTGGNTDTQYF.

The rearrangement joins TRBV4-1 to TRBJ1-4, with D perhaps matching TRBD1 (5 bases). The CDR3 consists of 17 residues. Germline-derived CDR1 and CDR2 are MGHRA and YSYEKL. The ends were cut back, 6 bases at V and 7 bases at J, with 24 bases in the middle. The CDR3 loop reads CASRQLYRTEDLEKLFF. CDR3 sequence (DNA): TGCGCCAGCAGACAACTTTACAGGACCGAAGACCTTGAAAAACTGTTTTTT.

At least ten counts were recorded for this clonotype. The gene calls are TRBV11-3 and TRBJ2-7; D uncertain. The germline gives CDR1 SGHNT, CDR2 YENEEA. The CDR3 has 12 amino acids. The V gene lost 5 bases and the J gene lost 3 bases, with 8 bases spanning the gap. This CDR3 is CASSIQIYEQYF. Here the CDR3 DNA reads TGTGCCAGCAGCATTCAAATCTACGAGCAGTACTTC.

This clonotype was found many times. The chain employs TRBV9 and TRBJ2-3; D uncertain. Per the germline V gene, CDR1 is SGDLS and CDR2 is YYNGEE. Trimming took off 0 bases at V and 3 bases at J, with 5 bases between the two ends. The CDR3 is 13 residues long. The CDR3 protein is CASSVEETDTQYF. As DNA, the CDR3 is TGTGCCAGCAGCGTAGAAGAGACAGATACGCAGTATTTT. Based on the CDR3 plus reference TRBV9 and TRBJ2-3, the full variable domain is DSGVTQTPKHLITATGQRVTLRCSPRSGDLSVYWYQQSLDQGLQFLIQYYNGEERAKGNILERFSAQQFPDLHSELNLSSLELGDSALYFCASSVEETDTQYFGPGTRLTVL.

This clonotype was recorded many times. This sequence joins TRBV27 and TRBJ1-1, with 8 bases fitting TRBD1. This CDR3 contains 17 residues. Germline assignment: CDR1 MNHEY and CDR2 SMNVEV (reference sequence). With V trimmed by 3 bases and J by 1 base, 10 bases remained unmatched. CDR3 sequence (DNA): TGTGCCAGCAGTTTTCTAGGTGTGGGACAGGAGAACACTGAAGCTTTCTTT. This sequence encodes CASSFLGVGQENTEAFF.

This clonotype was seen only a few times. A much larger clonotype is one base distant, so this may be a read error. The chain uses TRBV13 and TRBJ2-7, with 10 bases matching TRBD1. Germline V CDR1 and CDR2: PRHDT, FYEKMQ (reference sequence). CDR3 length: 14 residues. J gave up 4 bases and V 4 bases, and 4 bases lay outside the gene matches. For the CDR3, the DNA is TGTGCCAGCAGCTCGACAGGGGGCGAGTACGAGCAGTACTTC. Translating gives CASSSTGGEYEQYF.

There are many counts of this clonotype. The V call is TRBV19, the J call TRBJ2-3; 9 bases are a match to TRBD2. The V gene's germline CDR1 is LNHDA and CDR2 SQIVND (reference sequence). The CDR3 covers 14 residues. Unmatched junction bases numbered 5, after V lost 5 bases and J lost 5 bases. The CDR3 coding sequence is TGTGCCAGTAGTGCAGGAGCGGGAGGAGATACGCAGTATTTT. Translated: CASSAGAGGDTQYF.

This clonotype showed up many times. The genes are TRBV7-2 and TRBJ1-5; D uncertain. This CDR3 has 16 residues. Per germline, CDR1 SGHTA and CDR2 FQGNSA. Trimming shortened V by 0 bases and J by 3 bases, and 12 bases separated the two germline ends. For the CDR3, the DNA is TGTGCCAGCAGCTTAGCCGGTGGAACGCCCAATCAGCCCCAGCATTTT. Translating it yields CASSLAGGTPNQPQHF.

This clonotype was detected only a few times. The rearrangement uses TRBV18 and TRBJ1-1, with unresolved D. This CDR3 is 16 amino acids long. V was clipped by 3 bases and J by 0 bases, with 14 bases between them. Germline lookup yields CDR1 KGHSH and CDR2 LQKENI. CDR3: CASSPQESTMNTEAFF. In nucleotides, the CDR3 is TGTGCCAGCTCACCCCAGGAGTCAACTATGAACACTGAAGCTTTCTTT.

Many counts were recorded for this clonotype. Written as DNA, the CDR3 is TGTGCCAGCAGCAAAAGGGGACTAGCGGGACTCACCGGGGAGCTGTTTTTT. It specifies CASSKRGLAGLTGELFF. The genes are TRBV2 and TRBJ2-2, with 13 bases identical to TRBD2. The CDR3 is 17 residues long. Germline CDR1 is SNHLY and CDR2 is FYNNEI. With 6 bases clipped from V and 4 bases from J, the junction kept 8 bases outside the gene matches.

This clonotype was seen at least ten times. This chain links TRBV12-3 or TRBV12-4 with TRBJ1-1; TRBD1 matches at 9 bases. The CDR3 is 18 residues long. The V and J ends lost 6 bases and 0 bases, in that order; junction bases with no gene match: 14. CDR3 sequence reads: CASSPSWGQGGVNTEAFF. For the CDR3, the DNA is TGTGCCAGCAGCCCAAGTTGGGGACAGGGAGGAGTGAACACTGAAGCTTTCTTT.

This clonotype has at least ten counts. The chain combines TRBV11-3 with TRBJ2-1, with D unresolved. Germline CDR1 and CDR2: SGHNT and YENEEA. The CDR3 is 15 residues long. V lost 6 bases to trimming and J lost 0 bases, with 12 bases between them. CDR3 sequence: CASRDTAVSYNEQFF. Written as DNA, the CDR3 is TGTGCCAGCAGAGATACAGCCGTCTCCTACAATGAGCAGTTCTTC.

This clonotype has a handful of counts. V gene TRBV20-1 combines with J gene TRBJ1-3, with D unclear. Germline values: CDR1 DFQATT, CDR2 SNEGSKA (reference sequence). The CDR3 totals 15 residues. Trimming left V 0 bases short and J 4 bases short, with 13 bases between. CDR3 sequence reads: CSAREEVIGGNTIYF. The DNA of the CDR3 is TGCAGTGCTAGAGAGGAGGTAATCGGCGGAAACACCATATATTTT.

This clonotype was observed at least ten times. The chain links TRBV6-2 or TRBV6-3 to TRBJ2-7, with 8 bases that match TRBD2. The CDR3 length is 15 residues. The germline gives CDR1 MNHEY, CDR2 SVGEGT. V gave up 6 bases and J gave up 2 bases; unmatched junction bases: 9. As DNA, the CDR3 is TGTGCCAGCAGCTTTCCCAGCGGGGGAACCTACGAGCAGTACTTC. As protein: CASSFPSGGTYEQYF.

Ten or more counts support this clonotype. J is TRBJ2-3 and V is TRBV6-1, with a tentative D call TRBD1 (7 bases). The CDR3 extends over 15 amino acids. Germline V gene lookup returns CDR1 MNHNS and CDR2 SASEGT. V lost 5 bases and J lost 4, with 16 bases in between. The CDR3 DNA is TGTGCCAGCAGTCGGAGGGACAGCGGCGCAGATACGCAGTATTTT. Translated, it gives CASSRRDSGADTQYF.

Many counts were recorded for this clonotype. V gene TRBV10-1 combines with J gene TRBJ1-5, with 8 bases that match TRBD1. The V gene end was trimmed by 4 bases and the J gene end by 8 bases; junction bases not matched to a gene: 10. The CDR3 is made up of 15 amino acids. From germline, CDR1 is WNHNN and CDR2 SYGVQD (reference sequence). The CDR3 nucleotides are TGCGCCAGCAGTGGATGGACAGGGAACCTAAAGCCCCAGCATTTT. Translated, it gives CASSGWTGNLKPQHF.

This clonotype has only a few counts. The J gene is TRBJ2-4, the V gene TRBV5-6, with D unresolved. The CDR3 has 15 residues. Germline CDR1 SGHDT, CDR2 YYEEEE. The V end lost 2 bases, the J end lost 0 bases, and 9 bases lay between the germline ends. CDR3 amino acids: CASSFMEKAKNIQYF. For the CDR3, the DNA is TGTGCCAGCAGCTTTATGGAGAAAGCCAAAAACATTCAGTACTTC. Full variable domain (remainder filled in from reference TRBV5-6 and TRBJ2-4): DAGVTQSPTHLIKTRGQQVTLRCSPKSGHDTVSWYQQALGQGPQFIFQYYEEEERQRGNFPDRFSGHQFPNYSSELNVNALLLGDSALYLCASSFMEKAKNIQYFGAGTRLSVL.

The table lists this clonotype with many counts. This chain links TRBV12-3 or TRBV12-4 with TRBJ2-5, with a possible D match to TRBD1 (6 bases). The ends were cut back, 5 bases at V and 2 bases at J, with 18 bases in the middle. The length of the CDR3 is 16 residues. This chain's CDR3 is CASSASGVGLQETQYF. Here the CDR3 DNA reads TGTGCCAGCAGTGCCTCAGGGGTCGGCTTACAAGAGACCCAGTACTTC.

This clonotype was counted between two and nine times. The chain recombines TRBV27 with TRBJ1-1; D possibly corresponds to TRBD1 (5 bases). Per the germline V gene, CDR1 is MNHEY and CDR2 is SMNVEV (reference sequence). V lost 6 bases and J 3 bases, leaving 14 bases between the germline ends. The CDR3 covers 14 residues. In DNA form, the CDR3 reads TGTGCCAGCAGGGAGGGGCAGTTTGACACTGAAGCTTTCTTT. It specifies CASREGQFDTEAFF.

This chain joins TRBV20-1 and TRBJ2-7; 9 positions match TRBD1. The V segment lost 7 bases and the J segment 4 bases; nucleotides outside the gene matches: 8. CDR1 is DFQATT, CDR2 SNEGSKA, per germline (reference sequence). The CDR3 has 13 amino acids. CDR3 sequence reads: CSVPGQGRYEQYF. CDR3 DNA sequence: TGCAGTGTTCCGGGACAGGGACGGTACGAGCAGTACTTC.

This clonotype was seen at least ten times. This chain links TRBV29-1 with TRBJ2-1; D not certain. There are 12 residues in the CDR3. Trimming removed 1 base from V and 10 bases from J, with 11 bases in between. Per the germline V gene, CDR1 is SQVTM and CDR2 is ANQGSEA. The CDR3, as DNA: TGCAGCGTTGAAGGGCTAGGAGACGAGCAGTTCTTC. Encoded protein: CSVEGLGDEQFF.

This clonotype has a count of ten or more. The V call is TRBV12-3 or TRBV12-4, the J call TRBJ1-2; a possible D gene is TRBD1 (6 bases). CDR3 size: 15 residues. V was clipped by 10 bases and J by 5 bases, with 23 bases between them. The CDR3 reads CATPGTEGGNYGYTF. CDR3 nucleotide sequence: TGTGCCACCCCTGGAACTGAGGGGGGAAATTATGGCTACACCTTC.

This clonotype was counted many times. The chain couples TRBV27 to TRBJ1-2; the match to TRBD1 covers 7 bases. In germline, CDR1 is MNHEY, CDR2 SMNVEV (reference sequence). The CDR3 is made up of 14 amino acids. V was pared by 6 bases and J by 4 bases, with 8 bases of the junction left unmatched. Here the CDR3 DNA reads TGTGCCAGCAGCCAGACAGGGAATACCTATGGCTACACCTTC. It is translated as CASSQTGNTYGYTF.

There are a few counts of this clonotype. V usage is TRBV10-3 and J usage is TRBJ2-1; a weak D match, TRBD2 (6 bases). This CDR3 region has 15 residues. From germline, CDR1 is ENHRY and CDR2 SYGVKD. Trimming took off 4 bases at V and 3 bases at J, with 13 bases between the two ends. CDR3 DNA: TGTGCCATCAGTGCCTCGGGAGAGTACTACAATGAGCAGTTCTTC. This encodes CAISASGEYYNEQFF.

In regard to this clonotype: Because it lacks the conserved phenylalanine or tryptophan at the end, this CDR3 is likely a read error. It is unclear where the CDR3 begins or ends on the DNA, so no DNA is shown, and the CDR3 is as TCRdb lists it. J is TRBJ1-1 and V is TRBV11-2. Germline CDR1 reads SGHAT; CDR2 reads FQNNGV. Both ends counted, the CDR3 spans 13 residues. This CDR3 is CASSLEMDTEAYL.